This TCR beta chain was recorded in a study of shared clonotypes between healthy human individuals. Study background: Three plates each covered CD4 naive and memory; CD8 naive two, CD8 memory one.

Adult Caucasians living in Nashville, Tennessee made up all of the donors. The data were produced by immunoSEQ multiplex PCR, yet TCRdb's version contains in-frame clones alone and is incomplete. Among about 680,000 clones listed, 73% were seen once. The receptor's source is a woman aged 25 to 39 in good health. Material: memory CD4+ T cells sorted from blood. Indicated subset: CD45RA-negative fraction.

The CDR3 nucleotides read TGCAGCGTTGGGACAGGGGACTATGGCTACACCTTC. It codes for CSVGTGDYGYTF. The chain carries TRBV29-1 and TRBJ1-2, with 9 bases matching TRBD1. The germline V gene has CDR1 SQVTM and CDR2 ANQGSEA. The V segment lost 4 bases and the J segment 3 bases; nucleotides outside the gene matches: 0. CDR3 length equals 12 residues.